Given below is one TCR beta chain in context. The PCR contained 60 Vbeta and 13 Jbeta primers. The assay was immunoSEQ multiplex PCR, and TCRdb's table has in-frame clones only and misses some. The sample shows about 140,000 clones, roughly 72% of them seen only once. The sample belongs to a study of cytomegalovirus exposure and HLA in healthy donors. The V and J ends lost 2 bases and 2 bases, in that order; junction bases with no gene match: 7. CDR1 LGHNA and CDR2 YNFKEQ come from the germline V gene. The CDR3 is 16 residues long. The TCR comes from a man aged 40-49 years in good health and CMV-seronegative. Sequencing was performed on PBMCs. This chain links TRBV4-2 with TRBJ2-7, with 9 bases matching TRBD2. DNA for the CDR3: TGTGCCAGCAGCCAAAGGGCGGGGGGGTCCCCCTACGAGCAGTACTTC. As protein: CASSQRAGGSPYEQYF.